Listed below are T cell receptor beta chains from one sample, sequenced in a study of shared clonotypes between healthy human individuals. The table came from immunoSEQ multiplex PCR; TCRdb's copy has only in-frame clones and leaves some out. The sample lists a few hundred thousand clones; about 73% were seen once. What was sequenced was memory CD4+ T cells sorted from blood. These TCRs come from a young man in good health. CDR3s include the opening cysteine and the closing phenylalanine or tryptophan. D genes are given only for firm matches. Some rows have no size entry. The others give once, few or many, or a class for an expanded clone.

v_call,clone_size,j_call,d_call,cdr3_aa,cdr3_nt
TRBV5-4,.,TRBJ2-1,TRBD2,CASSLASGRIHNEQFF,TGTGCCAGCAGCTTGGCGAGCGGGAGAATCCACAATGAGCAGTTCTTC
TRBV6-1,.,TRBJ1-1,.,CASGQKQEAFF,TGTGCCAGTGGTCAGAAGCAAGAAGCTTTCTTT
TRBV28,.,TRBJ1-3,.,CASSIGSQNTIYF,TGTGCCAGCAGTATCGGGTCCCAGAACACCATATATTTT
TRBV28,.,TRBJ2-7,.,CASNPPGSYEQYF,TGTGCCAGCAACCCACCAGGGAGCTACGAGCAGTACTTC
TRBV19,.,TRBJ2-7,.,CASSTVVRPYEQYF,TGTGCCAGTAGTACCGTAGTTCGGCCCTACGAGCAGTACTTC
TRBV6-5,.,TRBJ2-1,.,CASSPGYSEQFF,TGTGCCAGCAGTCCAGGGTATAGTGAGCAGTTCTTC
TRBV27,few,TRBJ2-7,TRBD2,CASSFFGASGGYEQYF,TGTGCCAGCAGTTTTTTTGGGGCTAGCGGGGGATACGAGCAGTACTTC
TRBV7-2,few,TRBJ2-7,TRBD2,CASSSLAGGGEQYF,TGTGCCAGCAGCTCCCTAGCGGGAGGGGGCGAGCAGTACTTC
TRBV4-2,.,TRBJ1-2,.,CASSQDAGDGYTF,TGTGCCAGCAGCCAAGATGCAGGGGATGGCTACACCTTC
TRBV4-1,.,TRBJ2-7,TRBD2,CASSHPSSGSEQYF,TGCGCCAGCAGCCACCCCTCTAGCGGGAGTGAGCAGTACTTC
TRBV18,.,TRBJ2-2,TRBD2,CASSDGGLAGNTGELFF,TGTGCCAGCTCAGACGGCGGACTAGCGGGAAACACCGGGGAGCTGTTTTTT
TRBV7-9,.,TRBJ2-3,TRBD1,CASSYPTGGETDTQYF,TGTGCCAGCAGTTACCCGACAGGGGGCGAGACAGATACGCAGTATTTT
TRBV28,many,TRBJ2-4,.,CASSTPDKNIQYF,TGTGCCTCCAGTACGCCCGACAAAAACATTCAGTACTTC
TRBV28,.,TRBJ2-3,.,CATRVGGDTDTQYF,TGTGCTACGAGGGTGGGAGGAGATACAGATACGCAGTATTTT
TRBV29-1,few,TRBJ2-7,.,CSVRTGYEQYF,TGCAGCGTGCGTACAGGGTACGAGCAGTACTTC
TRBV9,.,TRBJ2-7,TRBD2,CASSVVPTAGASEQYF,TGTGCCAGCAGCGTAGTTCCCACGGCGGGAGCCTCCGAGCAGTACTTC
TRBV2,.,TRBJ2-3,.,CASGMTDTQYF,TGTGCCAGCGGAATGACAGATACGCAGTATTTT
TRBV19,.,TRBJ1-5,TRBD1,CASSTGQGFNQPQHF,TGTGCCAGTAGTACCGGACAGGGCTTCAATCAGCCCCAGCATTTT
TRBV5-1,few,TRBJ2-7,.,CASSWPRQDHYEQYF,TGCGCCAGCAGCTGGCCCCGGCAGGATCACTACGAGCAGTACTTC
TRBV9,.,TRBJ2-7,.,CASSVGVFVGEQYF,TGTGCCAGCAGCGTAGGGGTTTTTGTTGGCGAGCAGTACTTC
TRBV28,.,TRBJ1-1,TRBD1,CASSEDRVRTEAFF,TGTGCCAGCAGTGAAGACAGGGTGAGAACTGAAGCTTTCTTT
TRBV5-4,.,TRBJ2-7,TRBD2,CASSVGGAGGIYEQYF,TGTGCCAGCAGCGTGGGGGGAGCGGGAGGCATCTACGAGCAGTACTTC
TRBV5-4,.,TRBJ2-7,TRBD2,CASSLAPGGEQYF,TGTGCCAGCAGCTTGGCCCCGGGGGGGGAGCAGTACTTC
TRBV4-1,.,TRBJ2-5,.,CASSQLPGLQETQYF,TGCGCCAGCAGCCAGCTTCCGGGACTCCAAGAGACCCAGTACTTC
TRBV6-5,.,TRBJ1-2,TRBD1,CASSNNRGSYGYTF,TGTGCCAGCAGTAATAACAGGGGATCCTATGGCTACACCTTC
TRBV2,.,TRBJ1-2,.,CASSGSVRGYGYTF,TGTGCCAGCAGTGGCAGTGTTCGGGGCTATGGCTACACCTTC
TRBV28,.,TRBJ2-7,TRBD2,CASREMAFGTSGGIYEQYF,TGTGCCAGCAGGGAAATGGCGTTCGGGACTAGCGGGGGGATCTACGAGCAGTACTTC
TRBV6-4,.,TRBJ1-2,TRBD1,CASSYPGQGAYGYAF,TGTGCCAGCAGTTACCCGGGACAGGGTGCCTATGGCTACGCCTTC
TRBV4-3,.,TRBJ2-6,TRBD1,CASSQDRIGGGRTGANVLTF,TGCGCCAGCAGCCAAGATCGGATAGGGGGCGGACGGACTGGGGCCAACGTCCTGACTTTC
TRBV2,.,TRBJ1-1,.,CASAWGMDTEAFF,TGTGCCAGTGCATGGGGAATGGACACTGAAGCTTTCTTT
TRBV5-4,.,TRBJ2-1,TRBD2,CASSLGGLANNEQFF,TGTGCCAGCAGCTTGGGGGGACTAGCGAACAATGAGCAGTTCTTC
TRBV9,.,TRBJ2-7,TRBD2,CASSVVGTSSYEQYF,TGTGCCAGCAGCGTAGTGGGGACTAGCTCCTACGAGCAGTACTTC
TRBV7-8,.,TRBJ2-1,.,CASSSGGVRYNEQFF,TGTGCCAGCAGCTCGGGCGGGGTGAGGTACAATGAGCAGTTCTTC
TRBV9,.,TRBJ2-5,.,CASSVKPADQETQYF,TGTGCCAGCAGCGTAAAGCCCGCAGACCAAGAGACCCAGTACTTC
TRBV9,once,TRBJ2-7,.,CASSVGERVAALYEQYF,TGTGCCAGCAGCGTAGGCGAGCGGGTGGCCGCCCTCTACGAGCAGTACTTC
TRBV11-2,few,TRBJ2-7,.,CASSFAQTPYEQYF,TGTGCCAGCAGCTTTGCACAGACTCCCTACGAGCAGTACTTC
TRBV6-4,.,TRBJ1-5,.,CASSVRANQPQHF,TGTGCCAGCAGTGTTCGGGCTAATCAGCCCCAGCATTTT
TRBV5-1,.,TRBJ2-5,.,CASTGGRQETQYF,TGCGCCAGCACCGGGGGCAGGCAAGAGACCCAGTACTTC
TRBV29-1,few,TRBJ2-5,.,CSVGGASPGQETQYF,TGCAGCGTTGGGGGGGCGTCCCCCGGTCAAGAGACCCAGTACTTC
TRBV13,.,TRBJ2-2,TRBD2,CASSSRLIAGDITGELFF,TGTGCCAGCAGCTCTCGACTTATAGCGGGAGACATCACCGGGGAGCTGTTTTTT
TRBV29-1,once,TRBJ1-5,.,CSVGSSNQPQHF,TGCAGCGTTGGGTCCAGCAATCAGCCCCAGCATTTT
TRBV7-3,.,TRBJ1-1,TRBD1,CASSSFPPTGRNTEAFF,TGTGCCAGCAGCTCATTTCCTCCGACAGGGAGAAACACTGAAGCTTTCTTT
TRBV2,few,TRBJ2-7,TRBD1,CASSEGWDRGIYEQYF,TGTGCCAGCAGTGAAGGGTGGGACAGGGGGATCTACGAGCAGTACTTC
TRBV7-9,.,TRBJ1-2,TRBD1,CASSLRGQRGYTF,TGTGCCAGCAGTCTAAGGGGGCAGAGAGGCTACACCTTC
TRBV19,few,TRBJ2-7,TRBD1,CASGTGPTEQYF,TGTGCCAGTGGGACAGGGCCTACAGAGCAGTACTTC
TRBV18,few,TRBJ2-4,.,CASSPDRKNIQYF,TGTGCCAGCTCACCGGACAGAAAAAACATTCAGTACTTC